This TCR beta chain comes out of a study of T cells in Graves' hyperthyroidism and ophthalmopathy. V gave up 5 bases and J gave up 3 bases; unmatched junction bases: 10. CDR1 and CDR2 from the germline V gene are WNHNN and SYGVQD (reference sequence). The length of the CDR3 is 17 residues. RNA transcripts served as the template for amplifying TCR beta CDR3 regions. The TCR CDR3 was amplified in a first-round RT-PCR using the HTBI primer set. In TCRdb, the multiplex PCR reads were re-called with MiXCR into one record per CDR3 protein. This sample has approximately 590,000 distinct CDR3 sequences, with around 46% found just once.

The gene calls are TRBV10-1 and TRBJ1-1; 12 bases align to TRBD1. This TCR derives from a woman aged 18-29 years with Graves' hyperthyroidism. Specimen: peripheral blood or thyroid tissue (not recorded which). In nucleotides, the CDR3 is TGCGCCAGCAGTCGAGCGGGGACAGGGGGCGATCACACTGAAGCTTTCTTT. Protein: CASSRAGTGGDHTEAFF.